This T cell receptor beta chain is from a study of cytomegalovirus exposure and HLA in healthy donors. V shed 5 bases and J 3 bases; nucleotides not matched to a gene: 3. This CDR3 is built from 14 residues. CDR1 and CDR2 from the germline V gene are MDHEN and SYDVKM. The PCR had 60 Vbeta and 13 Jbeta primers. The method was immunoSEQ multiplex PCR; TCRdb's version includes in-frame clones alone and lacks a portion of them. The data show 100,000 to 150,000 clones, around 75% seen once. The source of this sequence is a woman in her forties or fifties in good health and CMV-seronegative. V and J are TRBV28 and TRBJ2-7, with 11 bases identical to TRBD1. Sequencing was carried out using PBMCs. The CDR3 coding sequence is TGTGCCAGCAGTCCGGGACAGGGGGACTACGAGCAGTACTTC. This encodes CASSPGQGDYEQYF.